These 25 T cell receptor beta chains share one sample of origin, sequenced in a study of shared clonotypes between healthy human individuals. This table comes from immunoSEQ multiplex PCR, and its TCRdb copy is limited to in-frame clones, with some not included. The sample records some 2,100,000 clones, about 93% being singletons. Terminally differentiated effector memory CD45RA+ cells were excluded by CCR7 positive selection of CD45RO-negative cells. The sequenced sample consisted of naive CD8+ T cells from PBMCs. Source of these receptors: a man between 18 and 29 years old in good health. Some clones in this sample may be carry-over from other donors' samples.

The chain couples TRBV7-9 to TRBJ2-7, with D maybe TRBD2 (6 bases). The CDR3 contains 14 residues. The germline V and J ends were trimmed by 6 bases and 0 bases, with 12 bases remaining between them. CDR1 is SEHNR and CDR2 is FQNEAQ in the germline V gene (reference sequence). CDR3 protein: CASRSGPPSYEQYF. The CDR3 coding sequence is TGTGCCAGCAGGAGCGGGCCGCCCTCCTACGAGCAGTACTTC.

The chain recombines TRBV5-4 with TRBJ1-2; 8 nucleotides line up with TRBD1. This CDR3 contains 15 residues. Germline V gene data show CDR1 as SGHNT and CDR2 as YYREEE (reference sequence). V gave up 2 bases and J gave up 4 bases; unmatched junction bases: 7. As DNA, the CDR3 is TGTGCCAGCAGCTTACCGGACAGGGAAGGCTATGGCTACACCTTC. As protein: CASSLPDREGYGYTF.

This sequence joins TRBV10-3 and TRBJ2-2, with 9 bases identical to TRBD2. V lost 6 bases and J lost 0; bases outside the gene matches: 11. Per the germline V gene, CDR1 is ENHRY and CDR2 is SYGVKD. The CDR3 consists of 18 residues. The CDR3 DNA sequence: TGTGCCATCAGAGCCACATCCCTAGCGGGGCCGAACACCGGGGAGCTGTTTTTT. The encoded protein is CAIRATSLAGPNTGELFF.

The chain employs TRBV28 and TRBJ1-5; a possible D gene is TRBD1 (6 bases). Germline assignment: CDR1 MDHEN and CDR2 SYDVKM. The CDR3 sequence is 16 residues long. V was clipped by 3 bases and J by 5 bases, with 17 bases between them. CDR3 in DNA: TGTGCCAGCAGTTTGCTTACAGGGCGGGCCGATCAGCCCCAGCATTTT. It specifies CASSLLTGRADQPQHF.

The V gene is TRBV7-8, the J gene TRBJ2-3, with D hard to call. There are 16 residues in the CDR3. Germline loops: CDR1 SGHVS, CDR2 FQNEAQ. The germline V and J ends were trimmed by 5 bases and 4 bases, with 19 bases remaining between them. In DNA form, the CDR3 reads TGTGCCAGCAGCCATTTAAGCTTGGGTCGCGCAGATACGCAGTATTTT. This sequence encodes CASSHLSLGRADTQYF.

CDR3 amino acids: CSVPAGAFFNEQFF. The CDR3 DNA reads as TGCAGCGTACCAGCGGGAGCGTTTTTTAATGAGCAGTTCTTC. The V and J genes are TRBV29-1 and TRBJ2-1; 8 bases map to TRBD2. CDR1 is SQVTM, CDR2 ANQGSEA, per germline. Trimming at V came to 6 bases and at J to 7 bases, leaving 11 bases not matched to a gene. The CDR3 contains 14 residues.

The V and J genes are TRBV7-9 and TRBJ2-5; TRBD2 matches at 11 bases. In germline, CDR1 is SEHNR, CDR2 FQNEAQ (reference sequence). J was trimmed by 5 bases and V by 5 bases; bases with no gene match: 10. The CDR3 spans 16 residues. The CDR3 region has the DNA TGTGCCAGCAGCGTTAGCGGGAGGGTTGTCGGGGAGACCCAGTACTTC. This encodes CASSVSGRVVGETQYF.

The chain employs TRBV7-9 and TRBJ1-4; D gene uncertain. The germline V gene has CDR1 SEHNR and CDR2 FQNEAQ (reference sequence). V dropped 1 base and J dropped 6 bases, with 18 bases sitting between them. CDR3 size: 17 residues. The CDR3 here is CASSLERFEGRDEKLFF. Written as DNA, the CDR3 is TGTGCCAGCAGCTTAGAGAGGTTCGAAGGGCGCGATGAAAAACTGTTTTTT.

V is TRBV2 and J is TRBJ2-1; 9 nucleotides agree with TRBD1. The V gene end was trimmed by 6 bases and the J gene end by 4 bases; junction bases not matched to a gene: 1. This CDR3 has 13 residues. From germline, CDR1 is SNHLY and CDR2 FYNNEI. For the CDR3, the DNA is TGTGCCAGCAGCGGGACAGGGTACAATGAGCAGTTCTTC. Its protein is CASSGTGYNEQFF. The variable domain in full, with the rest retrieved from reference TRBV2 and TRBJ2-1, is EPEVTQTPSHQVTQMGQEVILRCVPISNHLYFYWYRQILGQKVEFLVSFYNNEISEKSEIFDDQFSVERPDGSNFTLKIRSTKLEDSAMYFCASSGTGYNEQFFGPGTRLTVL.

The chain is built from TRBV7-9 and TRBJ2-3, with 14 bases fitting TRBD2. This CDR3 contains 16 residues. The J segment lost 4 bases and the V segment lost 5 bases, leaving 5 bases of the junction unmatched. The germline gives CDR1 SEHNR, CDR2 FQNEAQ (reference sequence). The CDR3 spells CASSPRLAGGADTQYF. The CDR3 region has the DNA TGTGCCAGCAGCCCCCGACTAGCGGGAGGGGCAGATACGCAGTATTTT.

This clone was detected once. The CDR3 here is CASSPSGSSLMNTEAFF. The CDR3 DNA follows: TGCGCCAGCAGCCCTTCGGGGTCCTCTTTAATGAACACTGAAGCTTTCTTT. The chain links TRBV5-1 to TRBJ1-1; D call uncertain. This CDR3 contains 17 residues. Trimming cost V 4 bases and J 0 bases, with 19 bases left between them. CDR1 is SGHRS and CDR2 is YFSETQ in the germline V gene. Looking up the rest from reference TRBV5-1 and TRBJ1-1 gives the full variable domain: KAGVTQTPRYLIKTRGQQVTLSCSPISGHRSVSWYQQTPGQGLQFLFEYFSETQRNKGNFPGRFSGRQFSNSRSEMNVSTLELGDSALYLCASSPSGSSLMNTEAFFGQGTRLTVV.

This chain uses TRBV10-3 with TRBJ2-2; 7 bases match TRBD1. The V and J ends lost 7 bases and 0 bases, in that order; junction bases with no gene match: 11. The CDR3 spans 17 residues. Germline lookup yields CDR1 ENHRY and CDR2 SYGVKD. CDR3 loop: CAINDLTGATNTGELFF. The DNA for the CDR3 is TGTGCCATCAACGATCTAACAGGGGCTACGAACACCGGGGAGCTGTTTTTT.

The CDR3 DNA is TGCGCCAGCAGCCTCTTGAGCTCCCCCGAGCAGTACTTC. Amino acids: CASSLLSSPEQYF. The chain carries TRBV4-1 and TRBJ2-7; D remains unclear. CDR3 length: 13 residues. Trimming removed 4 bases at V and 6 bases at J, with 13 bases between. The germline gives CDR1 MGHRA, CDR2 YSYEKL.

This clone is a singleton in its sample. Other nucleotide sequences from this sample produce the same CDR3. The gene calls are TRBV28 and TRBJ2-7; a possible D gene is TRBD2 (5 bases). CDR3 size: 11 residues. Germline V lookup: CDR1 MDHEN, CDR2 SYDVKM. V lost 6 bases and J 4 bases, leaving 7 bases between the germline ends. The CDR3 coding sequence is TGTGCCAGCAGACGAGGGTACGAGCAGTACTTC. It translates to CASRRGYEQYF.

The rearrangement uses TRBV28 and TRBJ2-7; unclear D gene. The V and J ends lost 7 bases and 2 bases respectively, with 12 bases between them. This CDR3 comprises 13 residues. In germline, CDR1 is MDHEN, CDR2 SYDVKM. This CDR3 reads CASKWQGTYEQYF. CDR3 coding DNA: TGTGCCAGCAAGTGGCAAGGGACCTACGAGCAGTACTTC.

The J gene is TRBJ2-7, the V gene TRBV19; maybe TRBD1 (6 bases). Deletions cut 6 bases from V and 2 bases from J, with 8 bases between. Germline CDR1 reads LNHDA; CDR2 reads SQIVND (reference sequence). CDR3 size: 12 residues. CDR3: CASSGQPYEQYF. The DNA of the CDR3 is TGTGCCAGTAGCGGACAGCCCTACGAGCAGTACTTC.

The V call is TRBV2, the J call TRBJ1-3; 7 nucleotides line up with TRBD1. The CDR3 is made up of 15 amino acids. V trimming: 5 bases; J trimming: 0 bases; junction bases outside the gene matches: 4. Germline CDR1 and CDR2: SNHLY and FYNNEI. DNA of the CDR3: TGTGCCAGCAGTTCAGCAGGGGGCTCTGGAAACACCATATATTTT. Translated: CASSSAGGSGNTIYF.

The gene calls are TRBV11-2 and TRBJ1-2; D possibly corresponds to TRBD1 (5 bases). The CDR3 consists of 14 residues. The germline CDR1 and CDR2 sequences are SGHAT and FQNNGV. The V and J ends lost 0 bases and 6 bases respectively, with 11 bases between them. CDR3 sequence reads: CASSLDLGGDGYTF. DNA of the CDR3: TGTGCCAGCAGCTTAGATCTTGGGGGGGATGGCTACACCTTC.

The rearrangement uses TRBV30 and TRBJ2-7; a possible D gene is TRBD1 (6 bases). The ends were cut back, 2 bases at V and 4 bases at J, with 12 bases in the middle. The germline CDR1 and CDR2 sequences are GTSNPN and SVGIG (reference sequence). The CDR3 is 13 amino acids. The CDR3 spells CAWSLGDKYEQYF. Written as DNA, the CDR3 is TGTGCCTGGAGTTTGGGGGACAAGTACGAGCAGTACTTC. Full variable domain (remainder filled in from reference TRBV30 and TRBJ2-7): SQTIHQWPATLVQPVGSPLSLECTVEGTSNPNLYWYRQAAGRGLQLLFYSVGIGQISSEVPQNLSASRPQDRQFILSSKKLLLSDSGFYLCAWSLGDKYEQYFGPGTRLTVT.

V usage is TRBV7-6 and J usage is TRBJ2-7; the match to TRBD1 covers 7 bases. This CDR3 spans 15 amino acids. V gave up 5 bases and J gave up 0 bases; unmatched junction bases: 7. The germline CDR1 and CDR2 sequences are SGHVS and FNYEAQ. The CDR3 spells CASSAAGTASYEQYF. Written as DNA, the CDR3 is TGTGCCAGCAGCGCGGCCGGGACAGCCTCCTACGAGCAGTACTTC.

This chain uses TRBV7-8 with TRBJ2-7, with 9 nucleotides matching TRBD1. V lost 7 bases to trimming and J lost 4 bases; unmatched junction nucleotides: 8. CDR3 length: 14 amino acids. Germline lookup yields CDR1 SGHVS and CDR2 FQNEAQ. The CDR3 DNA is TGTGCCAGCAACGGCCGGGACAGGGTTTACGAGCAGTACTTC. Its translation: CASNGRDRVYEQYF.

Remarks on this clone: Distinct nucleotide sequences in the sample also encode this CDR3. V usage is TRBV27 and J usage is TRBJ1-2, with D tentatively TRBD1 (5 bases). CDR1 is MNHEY, CDR2 SMNVEV, per germline (reference sequence). Trimming removed 2 bases from V and 1 base from J, with 8 bases in between. CDR3 length equals 14 residues. CDR3 bases: TGTGCCAGCAGTTTAAGGGGCAGTAACTATGGCTACACCTTC. Translation gives CASSLRGSNYGYTF.

The V gene is TRBV19, the J gene TRBJ2-7; D is uncertain. Germline V gives CDR1 LNHDA, CDR2 SQIVND (reference sequence). Trimming shortened V by 3 bases and J by 0 bases, and 9 bases separated the two germline ends. The CDR3 extends over 14 amino acids. The CDR3 sequence: CASSIWRTSYEQYF. The CDR3 nucleotides read TGTGCCAGTAGTATTTGGCGGACCTCCTACGAGCAGTACTTC.

Concerning this clone itself: The same CDR3 can be traced to other DNA sequences in this sample. V usage is TRBV9 and J usage is TRBJ2-1; maybe TRBD2 (5 bases). The germline V and J ends were trimmed by 0 bases and 6 bases, with 7 bases remaining between them. Germline CDR1 is SGDLS and CDR2 is YYNGEE. The CDR3 spans 13 residues. The CDR3 loop reads CASSVGTRNEQFF. The DNA of the CDR3 is TGTGCCAGCAGCGTAGGGACTCGCAATGAGCAGTTCTTC.

The rearrangement links TRBV7-9 to TRBJ1-1, with D perhaps matching TRBD1 (6 bases). Trimming stripped 7 bases from V and 3 bases from J, with 21 bases between. The CDR3 has 16 amino acids. CDR1 SEHNR and CDR2 FQNEAQ come from the germline V gene (reference sequence). As DNA, the CDR3 is TGTGCCAGCACCCTCGCCCCCCCAAGGGGGGACACTGAAGCTTTCTTT. Residues: CASTLAPPRGDTEAFF. The complete variable domain, with remaining parts taken from reference TRBV7-9 and TRBJ1-1, reads DTGVSQNPRHKITKRGQNVTFRCDPISEHNRLYWYRQTLGQGPEFLTYFQNEAQLEKSRLLSDRFSAERPKGSFSTLEIQRTEQGDSAMYLCASTLAPPRGDTEAFFGQGTRLTVV.